Each of the 25 T cell receptor beta chains below was sequenced from the same sample in a study of T cell responses to AZD1222 COVID-19 vaccine. Profiling relied on immunoSEQ multiplex PCR, and the TCRdb table lists in-frame clones only, not all of them. Here the sample spans about 83,000 clones, about 82% being singletons. The input for sequencing was peripheral blood, taken on day 0 of AZD1222 vaccination. The receptors come from an adult in good health.

This rearrangement joins TRBV5-6 to TRBJ1-4; 8 bases fit TRBD1. The CDR3 contains 15 residues. CDR1 and CDR2 from the germline V gene are SGHDT and YYEEEE. J was trimmed by 8 bases and V by 0 bases; bases with no gene match: 6. This CDR3 reads CASSLAGQGREKLFF. In DNA, the CDR3 is TGTGCCAGCAGCTTGGCCGGACAGGGTCGGGAAAAACTGTTTTTT.

J is TRBJ2-5 and V is TRBV10-2; weak D call: TRBD2 (5 bases). The V gene's germline CDR1 is WSHSY and CDR2 SAAADI. This CDR3 spans 11 amino acids. V gave up 4 bases and J gave up 5 bases, with 5 bases separating them. The chain's CDR3 is CASSGGETQYF. DNA for the CDR3: TGCGCCAGCAGTGGAGGGGAGACCCAGTACTTC.

V gene TRBV6-6 combines with J gene TRBJ2-7, with a tentative D call TRBD1 (7 bases). Looked up from germline, CDR1 is MNHNY and CDR2 is SVGAGI (reference sequence). This CDR3 region has 15 residues. V was trimmed by 2 bases and J by 0 bases, leaving 11 bases between them. CDR3 sequence reads: CASSYLQGGSYEQYF. As DNA, the CDR3 is TGTGCCAGCAGTTACCTGCAGGGGGGCTCCTACGAGCAGTACTTC.

The V call is TRBV23-1, the J call TRBJ1-6; D not certain. TRBV23-1 is marked as an open reading frame, function uncertain. This CDR3 contains 16 residues. Trimming stripped 4 bases from V and 2 bases from J, with 12 bases between. The CDR3 nucleotides read TGCGCCAGCAGTCCCGGGAAGGCCACCTATAATTCACCCCTCCACTTT. Its translation: CASSPGKATYNSPLHF.

This clone has only a few counts. The J gene is TRBJ1-1, the V gene TRBV2; TRBD1 agrees at 10 bases. The CDR3 extends over 14 amino acids. Germline-derived CDR1 and CDR2 are SNHLY and FYNNEI. J gave up 7 bases and V 5 bases, and 7 bases lay outside the gene matches. The CDR3 DNA follows: TGTGCCAGCAGTTCCCGGGACAGGGGCTTTGAAGCTTTCTTT. Protein: CASSSRDRGFEAFF. The full variable domain, its missing parts supplied by reference TRBV2 and TRBJ1-1, is EPEVTQTPSHQVTQMGQEVILRCVPISNHLYFYWYRQILGQKVEFLVSFYNNEISEKSEIFDDQFSVERPDGSNFTLKIRSTKLEDSAMYFCASSSRDRGFEAFFGQGTRLTVV.

The chain uses TRBV10-3 and TRBJ1-2; TRBD1 matches 7 bases. Trimming removed 0 bases from V and 5 bases from J; junction bases left unmatched: 6. Germline V gene sequence: CDR1 ENHRY, CDR2 SYGVKD. The length of the CDR3 is 15 residues. CDR3 sequence reads: CAISESPGGNYGYTF. CDR3 nucleotide sequence: TGTGCCATCAGTGAGTCTCCAGGGGGAAATTATGGCTACACCTTC.

This clone was picked up one time. The chain is built from TRBV18 and TRBJ2-5; D might be TRBD1 (5 bases). V dropped 2 bases and J dropped 4 bases, with 8 bases sitting between them. The CDR3 contains 13 residues. Per the germline V gene, CDR1 is KGHSH and CDR2 is LQKENI. Written as DNA, the CDR3 is TGTGCCAGCTCACCAGGTCAGGGAGAGACCCAGTACTTC. Encoded protein: CASSPGQGETQYF.

Worth noting for this clone: Other nucleotide sequences in the sample specify the same CDR3. The chain employs TRBV5-1 and TRBJ2-5, with 16 bases lining up with TRBD2. The CDR3 sequence is 16 residues long. V shed 3 bases, J shed 2 bases, and the junction held 1 base outside the gene matches. Per the germline V gene, CDR1 is SGHRS and CDR2 is YFSETQ. The CDR3 DNA reads TGCGCCAGCAGCTCGGGACTAGCGGGGGGGCAAGAGACCCAGTACTTC. It is translated as CASSSGLAGGQETQYF.

This chain uses TRBV10-3 with TRBJ2-5; 7 bases align to TRBD1. J gave up 5 bases and V 0 bases, and 9 bases lay outside the gene matches. From germline, CDR1 is ENHRY and CDR2 SYGVKD. This CDR3 has 16 amino acids. The CDR3 reads CAISESRKGRGETQYF. CDR3 in DNA: TGTGCCATCAGTGAGTCGCGAAAGGGCAGGGGGGAGACCCAGTACTTC.

This chain joins TRBV10-2 and TRBJ2-1; 7 nucleotides agree with TRBD1. Germline assignment: CDR1 WSHSY and CDR2 SAAADI. V lost 10 bases to trimming and J lost 2 bases; unmatched junction nucleotides: 2. The CDR3 has 12 residues. The CDR3 reads CATGTAYNEQFF. DNA of the CDR3: TGCGCCACCGGGACAGCCTACAATGAGCAGTTCTTC.

The chain recombines TRBV19 with TRBJ1-5; D not resolved. The CDR3 length is 12 residues. The germline V and J ends were trimmed by 0 bases and 6 bases, with 3 bases remaining between them. Per the germline V gene, CDR1 is LNHDA and CDR2 is SQIVND (reference sequence). CDR3 coding DNA: TGTGCCAGTAGTATAGAGGCTCAGCCCCAGCATTTT. Translation gives CASSIEAQPQHF.

This clone appeared once. The chain uses TRBV2 and TRBJ1-1, with unresolved D. V dropped 8 bases and J dropped 4 bases, with 14 bases sitting between them. CDR1 and CDR2 from the germline V gene are SNHLY and FYNNEI. The CDR3 consists of 13 residues. The CDR3 coding sequence is TGTGCCAGCGGAACCAGTCTCGTCACTGAAGCTTTCTTT. Amino acid sequence: CASGTSLVTEAFF.

The chain combines TRBV7-9 with TRBJ1-1, with 7 bases matching TRBD1. The CDR3 sequence is 14 residues long. Germline assignment: CDR1 SEHNR and CDR2 FQNEAQ (reference sequence). V lost 8 bases, J lost 2 bases, and 8 bases stayed unmatched. The CDR3 DNA reads as TGTGCCAGCCGGGACAGCCCCCTTAACACTGAAGCTTTCTTT. Translating gives CASRDSPLNTEAFF.

The chain joins TRBV10-3 to TRBJ1-1; the match to TRBD1 covers 12 bases. The CDR3 extends over 14 amino acids. Germline V gene sequence: CDR1 ENHRY, CDR2 SYGVKD. V lost 3 bases to trimming and J lost 7 bases; unmatched junction nucleotides: 3. The CDR3 here is CAISDGTGGFEAFF. Here the CDR3 DNA reads TGTGCCATCAGTGACGGGACAGGGGGCTTTGAAGCTTTCTTT.

The chain joins TRBV3-1 (or the pseudogene TRBV3-2) to TRBJ1-1; D possibly corresponds to TRBD1 (6 bases). This CDR3 comprises 14 residues. Trimming removed 0 bases from V and 5 bases from J, with 10 bases in between. Germline assignment: CDR1 LGHDT and CDR2 YNNKEL (reference sequence). CDR3: CASSQDLRGTEAFF. In nucleotides, the CDR3 is TGTGCCAGCAGCCAAGATCTCAGGGGAACTGAAGCTTTCTTT.

J is TRBJ1-4 and V is TRBV5-1, with 9 nucleotides matching TRBD1. The CDR3 runs 16 residues. Germline V gene lookup returns CDR1 SGHRS and CDR2 YFSETQ. V gave up 0 bases and J gave up 8 bases; unmatched junction bases: 8. The CDR3 here is CASSLAPGQGVEKLFF. The CDR3, as DNA: TGCGCCAGCAGCTTGGCACCGGGACAGGGTGTCGAAAAACTGTTTTTT.

V is TRBV12-5 and J is TRBJ1-2; unclear D gene. V dropped 7 bases and J dropped 2 bases, with 11 bases sitting between them. The CDR3 sequence is 13 residues long. Germline V gene data show CDR1 as LGHNT and CDR2 as FRNRAP. CDR3: CASALDGNYGYTF. CDR3 bases: TGTGCTAGTGCCTTGGACGGGAACTATGGCTACACCTTC.

About this clone: The same CDR3 also results from other DNA sequences found in this sample. V gene TRBV19 combines with J gene TRBJ2-7, with TRBD1 identical over 9 bases. The CDR3 is 15 amino acids. Losses at the gene ends were 3 bases for V and 3 bases for J; bases not matched to a gene: 6. Germline V CDR1 and CDR2: LNHDA, SQIVND (reference sequence). The DNA of the CDR3 is TGTGCCAGTAGTATCGCCGGGACAGGGAACTACGAGCAGTACTTC. Translation: CASSIAGTGNYEQYF.

V and J are TRBV13 and TRBJ1-1, with D uncertain. The CDR3 contains 13 residues. V was clipped by 1 base and J by 3 bases, with 6 bases between them. Germline V gives CDR1 PRHDT, CDR2 FYEKMQ (reference sequence). The CDR3 sequence is CASSLARYTEAFF. The CDR3 nucleotides are TGTGCCAGCAGCTTAGCTCGATACACTGAAGCTTTCTTT. The full variable domain, with the rest looked up from reference TRBV13 and TRBJ1-1, is AAGVIQSPRHLIKEKRETATLKCYPIPRHDTVYWYQQGPGQDPQFLISFYEKMQSDKGSIPDRFSAQQFSDYHSELNMSSLELGDSALYFCASSLARYTEAFFGQGTRLTVV.

The chain joins TRBV19 to TRBJ1-5; tentative D call: TRBD1 (5 bases). The germline V gene has CDR1 LNHDA and CDR2 SQIVND (reference sequence). This CDR3 comprises 13 residues. V was pared by 3 bases and J by 5 bases, with 8 bases between. Here the CDR3 DNA reads TGTGCCAGTAGTATGTGGGGGGATCAGCCCCAGCATTTT. This translates into CASSMWGDQPQHF.

The V gene is TRBV5-4, the J gene TRBJ2-6; 7 bases map to TRBD1. Germline V gene lookup returns CDR1 SGHNT and CDR2 YYREEE (reference sequence). V was pared by 4 bases and J by 1 base, with 11 bases of the junction left unmatched. The CDR3 loop spans 18 amino acids. CDR3 amino acids: CASSGPTGLRSGANVLTF. Here the CDR3 DNA reads TGTGCCAGCAGCGGCCCGACAGGGTTAAGGTCTGGGGCCAACGTCCTGACTTTC.

V is TRBV11-2 and J is TRBJ2-3; 8 bases are a match to TRBD1. The CDR3 spans 14 residues. V shed 4 bases, J shed 5 bases, and the junction held 5 bases outside the gene matches. Germline CDR1 reads SGHAT; CDR2 reads FQNNGV. As DNA, the CDR3 is TGTGCCAGCAGCTCGGACAGGGTAGGAGATACGCAGTATTTT. Amino acid sequence: CASSSDRVGDTQYF.

The chain couples TRBV24-1 to TRBJ2-1; no definite D call. V lost 9 bases, J lost 7 bases, and 9 bases lay in between. The CDR3 consists of 11 residues. CDR1 is KGHDR, CDR2 SFDVKD, per germline. CDR3 in amino acids: CATADGNEQFF. Here the CDR3 DNA reads TGTGCCACCGCGGACGGAAATGAGCAGTTCTTC.

This clone was seen only once. This chain uses TRBV7-8 with TRBJ1-6; D not certain. Germline V gene lookup returns CDR1 SGHVS and CDR2 FQNEAQ. This CDR3 is built from 18 residues. Trimming pared 0 bases from V and 0 bases from J, leaving 12 bases between. CDR3 in amino acids: CASSLALGRSSYNSPLHF. Written as DNA, the CDR3 is TGTGCCAGCAGCTTAGCGCTCGGGAGGAGCTCCTATAATTCACCCCTCCACTTT.

V and J are TRBV4-2 and TRBJ2-7, with D possibly TRBD2 on 6 matching bases. The germline CDR1 and CDR2 sequences are LGHNA and YNFKEQ. The V and J ends lost 3 bases and 4 bases respectively, with 13 bases between them. CDR3 length: 14 residues. CDR3 loop: CASSQGLGGYEQYF. The CDR3 nucleotides are TGTGCCAGCAGCCAGGGACTGGGGGGATACGAGCAGTACTTC.